The 17 T cell receptor beta chains below all came from one sample that was sequenced in a study of lymphopenia after photon versus proton radiotherapy. Produced via immunoSEQ multiplex PCR; TCRdb's table is partial and in-frame only. The repertoire holds tens of thousands of clones, about nine tenths seen once, with about a tenth in the top ten. This material consisted of peripheral blood, taken from a patient treated with proton-based radiotherapy. All receptors come from an older man with esophageal cancer.

J is TRBJ1-4 and V is TRBV30; no clear D gene. Deletions cut 2 bases from V and 5 bases from J, with 15 bases between. Germline V gene data show CDR1 as GTSNPN and CDR2 as SVGIG (reference sequence). The CDR3 extends over 15 amino acids. This CDR3 reads CAWSKNLGQNEKLFF. The DNA for the CDR3 is TGTGCCTGGAGTAAGAATCTGGGCCAAAATGAAAAACTGTTTTTT.

The chain employs TRBV5-6 and TRBJ1-2, with a tentative D call TRBD1 (5 bases). V was trimmed by 2 bases and J by 0 bases, leaving 11 bases between them. The CDR3 covers 15 residues. The V gene's germline CDR1 is SGHDT and CDR2 YYEEEE. The DNA for the CDR3 is TGTGCCAGCAGCTTACGGGCAGGGACTAACTATGGCTACACCTTC. This translates into CASSLRAGTNYGYTF.

V is TRBV27 and J is TRBJ2-1; TRBD2 agrees at 8 bases. This CDR3 is built from 15 residues. V shed 5 bases, J shed 0 bases, and the junction held 3 bases outside the gene matches. Germline CDR1 is MNHEY and CDR2 is SMNVEV (reference sequence). DNA of the CDR3: TGTGCCAGCAGTCGAAGCGGGAGCTCCTACAATGAGCAGTTCTTC. Its protein is CASSRSGSSYNEQFF.

The J gene is TRBJ1-2, the V gene TRBV30; D is ambiguous. V was shortened by 3 bases and J by 5 bases, with 28 bases between the two germline ends. Germline CDR1 is GTSNPN and CDR2 is SVGIG (reference sequence). This CDR3 spans 18 amino acids. CDR3 in DNA: TGTGCCTGGAGAAAGGAGAATCCTGCAATCCGAGGAAATTATGGCTACACCTTC. This translates into CAWRKENPAIRGNYGYTF. Supplemented by reference TRBV30 and TRBJ1-2, the full variable domain reads SQTIHQWPATLVQPVGSPLSLECTVEGTSNPNLYWYRQAAGRGLQLLFYSVGIGQISSEVPQNLSASRPQDRQFILSSKKLLLSDSGFYLCAWRKENPAIRGNYGYTFGSGTRLTVV.

The genes are TRBV5-1 and TRBJ2-1; TRBD1 aligns across 8 bases. Germline CDR1 and CDR2: SGHRS and YFSETQ. The CDR3 extends over 16 amino acids. V lost 0 bases and J lost 6; bases outside the gene matches: 8. As DNA, the CDR3 is TGCGCCAGCAGCTTGGTTCAGGGGGCGTTTGGCAATGAGCAGTTCTTC. Protein product: CASSLVQGAFGNEQFF. Filled out from reference TRBV5-1 and TRBJ2-1, the complete variable domain reads KAGVTQTPRYLIKTRGQQVTLSCSPISGHRSVSWYQQTPGQGLQFLFEYFSETQRNKGNFPGRFSGRQFSNSRSEMNVSTLELGDSALYLCASSLVQGAFGNEQFFGPGTRLTVL.

With respect to this clone: Additional DNA sequences in this sample encode the identical CDR3. V and J are TRBV2 and TRBJ2-5; no clear D. V was pared by 4 bases and J by 5 bases, with 5 bases between. The length of the CDR3 is 11 residues. Germline CDR1 is SNHLY and CDR2 is FYNNEI. The chain's CDR3 is CASSGAETQYF. The CDR3 DNA reads TGTGCCAGCAGTGGTGCGGAGACCCAGTACTTC.

The chain has TRBV10-1 and TRBJ1-3; D gene unclear. The CDR3 is 13 residues long. Trimming cost V 7 bases and J 0 bases, with 7 bases left between them. CDR1 and CDR2 (germline): WNHNN, SYGVQD (reference sequence). CDR3 residues: CASMRNSGNTIYF. CDR3 coding DNA: TGCGCCAGCATGAGAAACTCTGGAAACACCATATATTTT.

This clone was observed a single time. The rearrangement uses TRBV30 and TRBJ1-2; D not certain. The germline V gene has CDR1 GTSNPN and CDR2 SVGIG (reference sequence). Trimming shortened V by 2 bases and J by 7 bases, and 17 bases separated the two germline ends. This CDR3 contains 14 residues. The CDR3 nucleotides read TGTGCCTGGAGTCCTGCCTCCGTCGGGTCTGGCTACACCTTC. It specifies CAWSPASVGSGYTF.

This clone showed up just a few times. V gene TRBV2 combines with J gene TRBJ1-5, with D hard to call. V lost 6 bases to trimming and J lost 2 bases, with 11 bases between them. The length of the CDR3 is 14 residues. Germline-derived CDR1 and CDR2 are SNHLY and FYNNEI. CDR3 sequence: CASSREHGNQPQHF. CDR3 in DNA: TGTGCCAGCAGCCGGGAACATGGCAATCAGCCCCAGCATTTT. Complete variable domain (other parts from reference TRBV2 and TRBJ1-5): EPEVTQTPSHQVTQMGQEVILRCVPISNHLYFYWYRQILGQKVEFLVSFYNNEISEKSEIFDDQFSVERPDGSNFTLKIRSTKLEDSAMYFCASSREHGNQPQHFGDGTRLSIL.

V and J are TRBV4-3 and TRBJ2-1; D is possibly TRBD1 (5 bases). The CDR3 is made up of 12 amino acids. Germline-derived CDR1 and CDR2 are LGHNA and YSLEER. The V and J ends lost 6 bases and 5 bases respectively, with 8 bases between them. CDR3 DNA: TGCGCCAGCAGGTCCAGGGACAATGAGCAGTTCTTC. This encodes CASRSRDNEQFF.

CDR3 region: CASSPTTHTIYF. In nucleotides, the CDR3 is TGTGCCAGCAGCCCCACCACGCACACCATATATTTT. This chain joins TRBV11-2 and TRBJ1-3; D unclear. The V gene lost 5 bases and the J gene lost 8 bases, with 10 bases spanning the gap. This CDR3 comprises 12 residues. Germline lookup yields CDR1 SGHAT and CDR2 FQNNGV.

This chain joins TRBV13 and TRBJ1-6; D uncertain. The CDR3 length is 19 residues. Per the germline V gene, CDR1 is PRHDT and CDR2 is FYEKMQ (reference sequence). The V end lost 1 base, the J end lost 9 bases, and 25 bases lay between the germline ends. The DNA of the CDR3 is TGTGCCAGCAGCTTAGCGCGCGCCCGATACCTTGGAATTGCTTCACCCCTCCACTTT. Amino acid sequence: CASSLARARYLGIASPLHF.

The rearrangement joins TRBV29-1 to TRBJ2-3; perhaps TRBD2 as D (6 bases). V lost 5 bases and J 1 base, leaving 13 bases between the germline ends. CDR1 SQVTM and CDR2 ANQGSEA come from the germline V gene. The CDR3 sequence is 14 residues long. DNA for the CDR3: TGCAGCGTTTCTGGCGGGGCAGGCACAGATACGCAGTATTTT. It is translated as CSVSGGAGTDTQYF.

The chain employs TRBV7-3 and TRBJ2-1; possibly TRBD1 or TRBD2 for D (7 bases each). V lost 0 bases to trimming and J lost 8 bases, with 11 bases between them. There are 14 residues in the CDR3. CDR1 is SGHTA and CDR2 is FQGTGA in the germline V gene. DNA of the CDR3: TGTGCCAGCAGCTTAACGGGAGGGGGCGATGAGCAGTTCTTC. It yields the protein CASSLTGGGDEQFF. Full variable domain (rest looked up from reference TRBV7-3 and TRBJ2-1): GAGVSQTPSNKVTEKGKYVELRCDPISGHTALYWYRQSLGQGPEFLIYFQGTGAADDSGLPNDRFFAVRPEGSVSTLKIQRTERGDSAVYLCASSLTGGGDEQFFGPGTRLTVL.

The chain combines TRBV9 with TRBJ2-6; D uncertain. Per the germline V gene, CDR1 is SGDLS and CDR2 is YYNGEE. This CDR3 is built from 17 residues. The V and J ends lost 4 bases and 2 bases respectively, with 16 bases between them. The CDR3 nucleotides read TGTGCCAGCAGCCCCCTAGGGAACACTCCTGGGGCCAACGTCCTGACTTTC. Translation: CASSPLGNTPGANVLTF.

V usage is TRBV6-5 and J usage is TRBJ2-7, with D tentatively TRBD1 (6 bases). This CDR3 comprises 14 residues. V was cut by 2 bases and J by 2 bases, with 10 bases left in between. Germline V gives CDR1 MNHEY, CDR2 SVGAGI. The CDR3 nucleotides read TGTGCCAGCAGTTACACAGGGCCTCCCTACGAGCAGTACTTC. Protein product: CASSYTGPPYEQYF.

This chain joins TRBV21-1 and TRBJ1-6; the tabulated D call, TRBD1, remains unverified against the DNA. TRBV21-1 is a recognized pseudogene. This CDR3 comprises 18 residues. The CDR3 sequence is CASSKVGQVSSYNSPLHF. As DNA, the CDR3 is TGTGCCAGCAGCAAAGTAGGTCAGGTCAGCTCCTATAATTCACCCCTCCACTTT.